One sample yielded the 16 T cell receptor beta chains listed below, sequenced in a study of blood T cell repertoires in COVID-19. This table comes from immunoSEQ multiplex PCR, and its TCRdb copy is limited to in-frame clones, with some not included. The sample has some 120,000 clones, roughly 81% seen once. The specimen sequenced was peripheral blood. The receptors derive from a middle-aged man with acute or convalescent COVID-19.

The genes are TRBV7-8 and TRBJ2-7, with 10 nucleotides matching TRBD1. From germline, CDR1 is SGHVS and CDR2 FQNEAQ. With 3 bases clipped from V and 6 bases from J, the junction kept 5 bases outside the gene matches. The CDR3 contains 14 residues. The CDR3 coding sequence is TGTGCCAGCAGCTTCGACAGGGGGCGCGCCGAGCAGTACTTC. Its translation is CASSFDRGRAEQYF.

This chain links TRBV6-5 with TRBJ2-1; D not certain. The V end lost 1 base, the J end lost 6 bases, and 13 bases lay between the germline ends. The CDR3 consists of 15 residues. In germline, CDR1 is MNHEY, CDR2 SVGAGI. The CDR3 region is CASSYLRSPSNEQFF. CDR3 coding DNA: TGTGCCAGCAGTTACTTGCGTTCCCCTTCCAATGAGCAGTTCTTC.

This clone was seen a handful of times. The chain carries TRBV11-2 and TRBJ2-7; the match to TRBD2 covers 8 bases. J lost 2 bases, V lost 3 bases, and 6 bases had no gene match. The V gene's germline CDR1 is SGHAT and CDR2 FQNNGV. This CDR3 contains 15 residues. This CDR3 is CASSFERGLAYEQYF. The CDR3, as DNA: TGTGCCAGCAGCTTTGAGAGGGGACTAGCCTACGAGCAGTACTTC.

In this sample, this clone turned up a few times. V usage is TRBV7-2 and J usage is TRBJ2-7; the match to TRBD2 covers 8 bases. The CDR3 consists of 14 residues. Per the germline V gene, CDR1 is SGHTA and CDR2 is FQGNSA. With 5 bases clipped from V and 4 bases from J, the junction kept 7 bases outside the gene matches. The CDR3 sequence: CASSALTSAYEQYF. The CDR3 DNA reads as TGTGCCAGCAGCGCCCTGACTAGCGCGTACGAGCAGTACTTC.

The gene calls are TRBV7-8 and TRBJ2-1, with D tentatively TRBD2 (5 bases). The CDR3 has 13 residues. Trimming removed 1 base from V and 12 bases from J, with 13 bases in between. Germline CDR1 is SGHVS and CDR2 is FQNEAQ. The CDR3 DNA is TGTGCCAGCAGCTTAGTTCATGGGAGCGGGCAGTTCTTC. Translation: CASSLVHGSGQFF.

The chain is built from TRBV4-2 and TRBJ2-7, with 12 bases fitting TRBD2. Germline lookup yields CDR1 LGHNA and CDR2 YNFKEQ. The CDR3 contains 16 residues. V lost 0 bases to trimming and J lost 4 bases; unmatched junction nucleotides: 4. CDR3 DNA sequence: TGTGCCAGCAGCCAAGATGTAACTAGCGGGAGGTACGAGCAGTACTTC. Translated: CASSQDVTSGRYEQYF.

The rearrangement links TRBV9 to TRBJ2-1; TRBD2 matches 7 bases. J lost 1 base, V lost 0 bases, and 7 bases had no gene match. The CDR3 has 17 residues. Germline lookup yields CDR1 SGDLS and CDR2 YYNGEE. DNA of the CDR3: TGTGCCAGCAGCGTAGGGGTTAGCGGGCTTTCCTACAATGAGCAGTTCTTC. It is translated as CASSVGVSGLSYNEQFF. The whole variable domain, filled in from reference TRBV9 and TRBJ2-1, reads DSGVTQTPKHLITATGQRVTLRCSPRSGDLSVYWYQQSLDQGLQFLIQYYNGEERAKGNILERFSAQQFPDLHSELNLSSLELGDSALYFCASSVGVSGLSYNEQFFGPGTRLTVL.

V gene TRBV4-1 combines with J gene TRBJ1-1; D possibly corresponds to TRBD1 (6 bases). Germline CDR1 MGHRA, CDR2 YSYEKL. The CDR3 is made up of 15 amino acids. The V and J ends lost 2 bases and 3 bases respectively, with 13 bases between them. The DNA for the CDR3 is TGCGCCAGCAGCCAATTACAGGGATTGCACACTGAAGCTTTCTTT. The encoded protein is CASSQLQGLHTEAFF.

The rearrangement uses TRBV3-1 (or the pseudogene TRBV3-2) and TRBJ1-3, with D unresolved. CDR3 size: 17 residues. V lost 4 bases to trimming and J lost 4 bases, with 20 bases between them. The germline gives CDR1 LGHDT, CDR2 YNNKEL (reference sequence). CDR3 DNA sequence: TGTGCCAGCAGCCGGCTCCGGGAGCGCGGCAGGGGAAACACCATATATTTT. This encodes CASSRLRERGRGNTIYF.

The rearrangement uses TRBV2 and TRBJ1-1; no clear D. The germline gives CDR1 SNHLY, CDR2 FYNNEI. V was clipped by 4 bases and J by 7 bases, with 10 bases between them. This CDR3 spans 12 amino acids. The CDR3 sequence: CASSGDFYEAFF. CDR3 coding DNA: TGTGCCAGCAGTGGTGACTTCTATGAAGCTTTCTTT.

This clone was observed once. The rearrangement links TRBV6-5 to TRBJ2-7; tentative D call: TRBD1 (5 bases). Germline V lookup: CDR1 MNHEY, CDR2 SVGAGI. With 8 bases removed from V and 3 bases from J, the gap between germline ends came to 14 bases. The CDR3 runs 13 residues. CDR3 amino acids: CASSLDSYYEQYF. The CDR3 bases are TGTGCCAGCTCCCTTGACAGCTACTACGAGCAGTACTTC.

The chain is built from TRBV7-2 and TRBJ1-2; D is undetermined. The CDR3 covers 16 residues. Trimming took off 1 base at V and 3 bases at J, with 15 bases between the two ends. Germline-derived CDR1 and CDR2 are SGHTA and FQGNSA. Here the CDR3 DNA reads TGTGCCAGCAGCTTAGGGCCCGCGGGGAATTACTATGGCTACACCTTC. Amino acid sequence: CASSLGPAGNYYGYTF.

The chain combines TRBV7-2 with TRBJ1-5; D remains ambiguous. CDR1 SGHTA and CDR2 FQGNSA come from the germline V gene. The V end lost 1 base, the J end lost 6 bases, and 10 bases lay between the germline ends. This CDR3 contains 14 residues. Here the CDR3 reads CASSLVPGSQPQHF. In DNA, the CDR3 is TGTGCCAGCAGCTTAGTTCCCGGGAGTCAGCCCCAGCATTTT.

This clone was recorded once. The chain has TRBV2 and TRBJ2-1; 7 nucleotides align to TRBD1. The CDR3 sequence is 15 residues long. The germline gives CDR1 SNHLY, CDR2 FYNNEI. With 1 base clipped from V and 4 bases from J, the junction kept 4 bases outside the gene matches. CDR3 bases: TGTGCCAGCAGTGAAGAGGGGACAGTTTACAATGAGCAGTTCTTC. This encodes CASSEEGTVYNEQFF.

The chain joins TRBV7-2 to TRBJ2-7; TRBD1 matches at 9 bases. V was clipped by 5 bases and J by 4 bases; unmatched bases: 6. The V gene's germline CDR1 is SGHTA and CDR2 FQGNSA. CDR3 length: 14 residues. In DNA, the CDR3 is TGTGCCAGCAGCGCTCGGACAGGGGCATACGAGCAGTACTTC. Its translation is CASSARTGAYEQYF.

This clone was seen once. The V and J genes are TRBV24-1 and TRBJ2-3; maybe TRBD2 (6 bases). Trimming took 3 bases from V and 4 from J, leaving 13 bases between them. This CDR3 region has 15 residues. Germline V gives CDR1 KGHDR, CDR2 SFDVKD. The CDR3 loop is CATSDPTGAADTQYF. CDR3 nucleotides: TGTGCCACCAGTGATCCTACGGGAGCGGCAGATACGCAGTATTTT.